These T cell receptor beta chains were read from a single sample in a study of vaccination and CD4 T cells after COVID-19. These receptors have no known antigen. MiXCR, applied by TCRdb to the PCR reads, yields one record per CDR3 protein. The table shows more than 13,000 distinct CDR3 sequences, with around 70% occurring only once. The material sequenced was CD4+ T cells from blood, cultured in vitro. Receptors originate from a human donor who had recovered from COVID-19. Both conserved end residues are part of each CDR3. A D gene is named only where the DNA matches it firmly. A clone size is listed for some rows: how often the clone was seen (once, few, many), or a class if it is expanded.

v_call	j_call	clone_size	d_call	cdr3_nt	cdr3_aa
TRBV25-1	TRBJ2-2	NA	NA	TGTGCCAGCAAGGGAATTGACACCGGGGAGCTGTTTTTT	CASKGIDTGELFF
TRBV19	TRBJ2-7	NA	TRBD1	TGTGCCACGGGAAAGACAGGGAGCTCCTACGAGCAGTACTTC	CATGKTGSSYEQYF
TRBV28	TRBJ1-2	NA	TRBD1	TGTGCCAGCAGCGGACAGGGGCGGCTATATGGCTACACCTTC	CASSGQGRLYGYTF
TRBV7-2	TRBJ1-5	NA	NA	TGTGCCAGCAGCGCCCCGGGGGTGGCGGGCAATCAGCCCCAGCATTTT	CASSAPGVAGNQPQHF
TRBV4-3	TRBJ1-2	once	TRBD1	TGCGCCAGCAGCCCCATAACAGGGGGCACTAACTATGGCTACACCTTC	CASSPITGGTNYGYTF
TRBV20-1	TRBJ1-2	NA	NA	TGCAGTACCCCACAGGATAACTATGGCTACACCTTC	CSTPQDNYGYTF
TRBV28	TRBJ1-1	NA	NA	TGTGCCAGCAGTATAAGGGACACTGAAGCTTTCTTT	CASSIRDTEAFF
TRBV27	TRBJ1-2	NA	NA	TGTGCCAGCAGTCCACAACTCCAGGGGAGCCCCGGCTACACCTTC	CASSPQLQGSPGYTF
TRBV7-2	TRBJ1-1	once	NA	TGTGCCAGCAGCTCCACCTGGACAGACACTGAAGCTTTCTTT	CASSSTWTDTEAFF
TRBV24-1	TRBJ1-3	NA	NA	TGTGCCACCAGTGATCGTAAGTCTGGAAACACCATATATTTT	CATSDRKSGNTIYF
TRBV20-1	TRBJ2-6	NA	NA	TGCAGTGCTAGTGGTGCCTCTGGGGCCAACGTCCTGACTTTC	CSASGASGANVLTF
TRBV6-5	TRBJ1-1	NA	NA	TGTGCCAGCAGTTACGAACAGGTTTCGAACACTGAAGCTTTCTTT	CASSYEQVSNTEAFF
TRBV2	TRBJ1-2	NA	TRBD1	TGTGCCAGCAGTGAAAGGACAGGGGGTTATGGCTACACCTTC	CASSERTGGYGYTF
TRBV20-1	TRBJ1-5	NA	NA	TGCAGTGCTGGAGGGAGAGTCTCTCAGCCCCAGCATTTT	CSAGGRVSQPQHF
TRBV6-2/TRBV6-3	TRBJ1-5	few	TRBD1	TGTGCCAGCAGTTCATCAGGGGGGGGAGATCGGCCCCAGCATTTT	CASSSSGGGDRPQHF
TRBV19	TRBJ1-1	few	NA	TGTGCCAGTAGTATAGTTACGCGGACTGAAGCTTTCTTT	CASSIVTRTEAFF
TRBV28	TRBJ2-7	NA	TRBD2	TGTGCCAGCAGTTTGATAGCGGGAGGACCCCAAGGCGAGCAGTACTTC	CASSLIAGGPQGEQYF
TRBV12-3/TRBV12-4	TRBJ2-2	NA	NA	TGTGCCAGCAGTCGCGAAGGGAACACCGGGGAGCTGTTTTTT	CASSREGNTGELFF
TRBV19	TRBJ1-5	NA	NA	TGTGCCAGTAATGAAAGACAGTTTAGCAATCAGCCCCAGCATTTT	CASNERQFSNQPQHF
TRBV20-1	TRBJ1-5	NA	NA	TGCAGTGCTAGTTGGGGGGGCAATCAGCCCCAGCATTTT	CSASWGGNQPQHF
TRBV20-1	TRBJ2-1	NA	NA	TGCAGTGCCTCGAAGGAGGGCGAACGGCAGTTCTTC	CSASKEGERQFF
TRBV19	TRBJ2-3	NA	TRBD1	TGTGCCAGTGGGACAGGCGAGGCGCAGTATTTT	CASGTGEAQYF
TRBV6-2/TRBV6-3	TRBJ1-1	NA	NA	NA	CASSSSIGGRGTEAFF
TRBV7-2	TRBJ2-2	NA	TRBD2	TGTGCCAGCAGTTTCCCCTTAGCGGGAGGCACCGGGGAGCTGTTTTTT	CASSFPLAGGTGELFF
TRBV20-1	TRBJ1-6	few	NA	TGCAGTGCCCAAATGAACTTGGCCCTCCACTTT	CSAQMNLALHF
TRBV28	TRBJ2-7	NA	NA	TGTGCCAGCAGTTCTCTAGCAGAGTACGAGCAGTACTTC	CASSSLAEYEQYF
TRBV18	TRBJ1-5	few	NA	TGTGCCAGCTCACCCCGGGTAGCGGCAGGCAATCAGCCCCAGCATTTT	CASSPRVAAGNQPQHF
TRBV23-1	TRBJ2-2	NA	TRBD1	TGCGCCAGCCCCAGGACAGGCCGATGGGGCGGGGAGCTGTTTTTT	CASPRTGRWGGELFF
TRBV4-3	TRBJ1-5	NA	NA	TGCGCCAGCAGCCAAGATATGTATGGACAGCCCCAGCATTTT	CASSQDMYGQPQHF
TRBV20-1	TRBJ1-4	NA	NA	TGCAGTGCTAGTAGCCAACATCTAGGGGAAAAACTGTTTTTT	CSASSQHLGEKLFF
TRBV2	TRBJ1-5	NA	TRBD1	TGTGCCAGCAGGGACAGGAGGGAGCCCCAGCATTTT	CASRDRREPQHF
TRBV27	TRBJ2-7	large	TRBD2	TGTGCCAGCCGACTAGCGTCCTTGACCTACGAGCAGTACTTC	CASRLASLTYEQYF
TRBV20-1	TRBJ2-1	once	TRBD2	TGCAGTGCTACAGGAGGGAAGGCGGGAGGTTATAATGAGCAGTTCTTC	CSATGGKAGGYNEQFF
TRBV14	TRBJ1-2	once	NA	TGTGCCAGCAGCCAAGTGATCGGGGGGAACTATGGCTACACCTTC	CASSQVIGGNYGYTF
TRBV7-6	TRBJ2-7	once	TRBD1	TGTGCCAGCAGAGCCGGGACAGGGGGCTCATACGAGCAGTACTTC	CASRAGTGGSYEQYF
TRBV6-1	TRBJ2-7	NA	NA	TGTGCCAGCCGGACCGGGGATACCTACGAGCAGTACTTC	CASRTGDTYEQYF
TRBV7-2	TRBJ2-7	NA	TRBD2	TGTGCCAGCAGCCGATCTAGCGGGAGAAGCGGCTACGAGCAGTACTTC	CASSRSSGRSGYEQYF
TRBV5-4	TRBJ2-2	NA	NA	TGTGCCAGCAGCTTGACAGCCGGGGAGCTGTTTTTT	CASSLTAGELFF
TRBV6-1	TRBJ1-5	NA	NA	TGTGCCAGCAGTGAACCTGGGTATAGCAATCAGCCCCAGCATTTT	CASSEPGYSNQPQHF
TRBV7-9	TRBJ1-2	NA	NA	TGTGCCAGCAGCCGGGCGGGGCAGGGTATAGGCTATGGCTACACCTTC	CASSRAGQGIGYGYTF
TRBV6-1	TRBJ1-1	once	NA	TGTGCCAGCATCAGGACATCGCCGAACACTGAAGCTTTCTTT	CASIRTSPNTEAFF
TRBV24-1	TRBJ1-2	NA	TRBD1	TGTGCCACCAGTGATCTCAGGGGGCCAATACTCCGCTACACCTTC	CATSDLRGPILRYTF
TRBV28	TRBJ1-2	NA	NA	TGTGCCAGCAGTTTAAGGGGAGACGGTCCCTATGGCTACACCTTC	CASSLRGDGPYGYTF
TRBV20-1	TRBJ1-3	NA	NA	TGCAGTGCCGAGGGTATCTCTGGAAACACCATATATTTT	CSAEGISGNTIYF
TRBV7-2	TRBJ1-1	NA	NA	TGTGCCAGCAGCTCTAGGGAGAGGCGGATGAACACTGAAGCTTTCTTT	CASSSRERRMNTEAFF
TRBV7-9	TRBJ1-2	NA	NA	TGTGCCAGCAGCCCGCCCCAAGGTGGCTACACCTTC	CASSPPQGGYTF
TRBV7-2	TRBJ1-6	once	TRBD1	TGTGCCAGCAGCAGCCGGGACAGGGGGCCTTCACCCCTCCACTTT	CASSSRDRGPSPLHF
TRBV20-1	TRBJ1-5	NA	NA	TGCAGTGCTAGGTGGGAGGGTGGGAGGCCCCAGCATTTT	CSARWEGGRPQHF
TRBV11-3	TRBJ2-1	NA	TRBD2	TGTGCCAGCAGCTCCGGACTAGCGGGGCCCTACTCCTACAATGAGCAGTTCTTC	CASSSGLAGPYSYNEQFF
TRBV19	TRBJ1-6	NA	NA	TGTGCCAGTAGAAGTTCACAGGAGAATTCACCCCTCCACTTT	CASRSSQENSPLHF
TRBV19	TRBJ1-1	NA	NA	TGTGCCAGTAGTATGATTGACACTGAAGCTTTCTTT	CASSMIDTEAFF
TRBV15	TRBJ1-4	NA	NA	TGTGCCACCAGCAGGGGGACACACGTAACTAATGAAAAACTGTTTTTT	CATSRGTHVTNEKLFF